The T cell receptor beta chain described here comes from a study of graft-versus-host responses after intestinal transplantation. About the research overall: Tacrolimus and steroids were given for 3 to 4 years to all recipients after anti-thymocyte globulin induction. Study-level findings and limits: The study associated peak circulating GvH clone levels with early post-transplant HvG declines. Among recipient marrow samples, GvH clones were found; some appeared first in ileum or blood.

The repertoire was sequenced with immunoSEQ multiplex PCR; TCRdb's copy has only in-frame clones and lacks some. The sample comprises roughly 40,000 clones, 91% of which are singletons, and over 2% rests with the top ten. Worth noting for this clone: The antigen is unknown.

CDR1 SGHRS and CDR2 YFSETQ come from the germline V gene. Trimming took off 0 bases at V and 1 base at J, with 8 bases between the two ends. The CDR3 is made up of 14 amino acids. This sample comprised PBMCs, obtained almost 320 days after intestinal transplant. This receptor was taken from a human patient who received an intestinal transplant, so some T cells may come from the graft donor. This rearrangement joins TRBV5-1 to TRBJ2-7; D remains unclear. The CDR3 bases are TGCGCCAGCAGCTTGGCCAGTGCGTCCTACGAGCAGTACTTC. It specifies CASSLASASYEQYF.